This entry describes one T cell receptor beta chain. The CDR3 is 15 amino acids. The method was immunoSEQ multiplex PCR; TCRdb's version includes in-frame clones alone and lacks a portion of them. The sample consists of some 220,000 clones, around 85% of them appearing once. The sample comes from a study of blood T cell repertoires in COVID-19. Study as a whole: Cohort 3 recovered donors had two negative PCRs, clearance, or symptom resolution. T cells, B-cell-depleted T cells, or PBMCs provided the cDNA or gDNA that served as material.

Cohort assignment relied on participant-reported clinical history. The sample comprised PBMCs or T cells enriched from blood (not recorded which). The chain carries TRBV21-1 and TRBJ1-4. TRBV21-1 is a pseudogene segment. The sequence was collected from a woman in her forties or fifties in a cohort exposed to, infected with or recovered from COVID-19 (not recorded which). The CDR3 is CASSNVGGDLEKLFF. The CDR3 bases are TGTGCCAGCAGCAATGTGGGAGGGGATCTTGAAAAACTGTTTTTT.